This T cell receptor beta chain was found in a study of molecular identifiers for immune sequencing clone quantification. Whole-study results and caveats: Identical barcode-sharing TCR molecules could lead to underestimated sizes for highly expanded clones. For effector cells, clones above 20 RNA copies held over 97% of molecules; for naive cells, under 1%.

TCRdb used MiXCR to reprocess the PCR reads, holding one entry per CDR3 protein. Of some 650,000 distinct CDR3 sequences listed, nearly 20% are singletons. This clonotype was seen ten or more times. Its antigen is not known. The CDR3 is 15 residues long. V shed 5 bases, J shed 5 bases, and the junction held 8 bases outside the gene matches. Germline CDR1 LNHDA, CDR2 SQIVND (reference sequence). RNA fractions of 10%, 30% or 50% and 20,000 to 1,000,000 sorted cells were the source of naive CD8 libraries. The clonotype originates from a human donor in good health. Some libraries in this study had Jurkat cell RNA spiked in. The specimen sequenced was naive CD8+ T cells from blood, with Jurkat cell RNA spiked in. The subset denotes: FACS-sorted CD8+CD4-CCR7+CD45RA+ naive T cells. This sequence joins TRBV19 and TRBJ1-4; TRBD1 matches at 7 bases. CDR3 in amino acids: CASSDPGQTNEKLFF. CDR3 nucleotide sequence: TGTGCCAGTAGTGATCCGGGACAGACAAATGAAAAACTGTTTTTT.